Only a few counts were recorded for the clone carrying this T cell receptor beta chain. Its cognate antigen is unknown. The data originate from a study of identical twins. Study-level findings and limits: Partly confounded zero-insertion analyses could result from invariant MAIT and iNKT cells. Twins showed weaker excess sharing in their beta out-of-frame sequences.

TCRdb used MiXCR to reprocess the 5' RACE reads, holding one entry per CDR3 protein. This table has around 220,000 distinct CDR3 sequences, about 14% appearing once. CDR1 and CDR2 (germline): SGHRS, YFSETQ. The CDR3 is 16 amino acids. The trim removed 0 bases at V and 0 bases at J, leaving 5 bases unmatched. This clonotype originated in a woman aged 18-29 years in good health. Sequenced input: memory (CD45RO+) T cells sorted from blood. The chain uses TRBV5-1 and TRBJ1-1; 7 positions match TRBD1. This chain's CDR3 is CASSLVGGSMNTEAFF. The DNA for the CDR3 is TGCGCCAGCAGCTTGGTAGGGGGCAGCATGAACACTGAAGCTTTCTTT.